This TCR beta chain came from a study of OX40 agonist ivuxolimab in advanced cancers. Using immunoSEQ multiplex PCR, the repertoire was profiled, and TCRdb retains in-frame clones only, with some absent. The sample includes roughly 19,000 clones, 70% to 90% seen only once; the top ten take about 10%. The CDR3 totals 15 residues. The V and J genes are TRBV21-1 and TRBJ1-2; the table calls TRBD1, which could not be checked here. TRBV21-1 is a pseudogene. The source of this sequence is an adult with an advanced solid tumor such as melanoma, head and neck, liver or kidney cancer. This specimen was CD4+ or CD8+ T cells sorted from blood, taken in a trial of the OX40 agonist ivuxolimab. The CDR3: CASSNHLDRTYGYTF. DNA for the CDR3: TGTGCCAGCAGCAATCATTTGGACAGAACTTATGGCTACACCTTC.